One and the same sample provided the 2 T cell receptor beta chains below, sequenced in a study of T-cell reconstitution after alpha-beta-depleted transplantation in children. Preparation of the TCRbeta library involved a method that used unique molecular identifiers. TCRdb analysed the PCR reads with MiXCR anew, one entry per CDR3 protein. The sample has 150,000 to 200,000 distinct CDR3 sequences; roughly 7.5% are singletons. Source: PBMCs from the stem cell graft donor, taken from the stem cell graft. Source of these receptors: a human donor who donated a stem cell graft to a child with Wiskott-Aldrich syndrome.

This clonotype showed up many times. The rearrangement links TRBV12-3 or TRBV12-4 to TRBJ1-3; D gene unclear. The CDR3 is 18 amino acids. V was clipped by 3 bases and J by 0 bases, with 18 bases between them. The CDR3 loop reads CASSLNPLRTYSGNTIYF. The CDR3 nucleotides read TGTGCCAGCAGTTTGAATCCTCTAAGAACCTACTCTGGAAACACCATATATTTT.

This clonotype was counted at least ten times. The chain uses TRBV29-1 and TRBJ2-1; TRBD2 matches 10 bases. The CDR3 extends over 14 amino acids. J lost 7 bases, V lost 3 bases, and 6 bases had no gene match. Germline assignment: CDR1 SQVTM and CDR2 ANQGSEA. CDR3 region: CSVETSGLRNEQFF. CDR3 sequence (DNA): TGCAGCGTTGAGACTAGCGGGCTGAGGAATGAGCAGTTCTTC.